The 25 T cell receptor beta chains below come from one sample, sequenced in a study of molecular identifiers for immune sequencing clone quantification. TCRdb reanalysed the PCR reads using MiXCR and keeps one entry per CDR3 protein. Of approximately 500,000 distinct CDR3 sequences in the sample, approximately 25% were seen once. The source material was naive CD8+ T cells from blood, with Jurkat cell RNA spiked in. Subset meaning: FACS-sorted CD8+CD4-CCR7+CD45RA+ naive T cells. All receptors come from a human donor in good health. Some libraries in this study had Jurkat cell RNA spiked in.

The chain employs TRBV7-6 and TRBJ2-5, with TRBD2 matching 12 bases. This CDR3 has 16 amino acids. Losses at the gene ends were 3 bases for V and 1 base for J; bases not matched to a gene: 3. CDR1 and CDR2 from the germline V gene are SGHVS and FNYEAQ. The CDR3 is CASSLGTSGFQETQYF. Written as DNA, the CDR3 is TGTGCCAGCAGCTTGGGGACTAGCGGGTTCCAAGAGACCCAGTACTTC.

This chain uses TRBV27 with TRBJ2-1; 8 nucleotides match TRBD2. With V trimmed by 2 bases and J by 2 bases, 2 bases remained unmatched. CDR3 length: 15 residues. Germline CDR1 and CDR2: MNHEY and SMNVEV (reference sequence). The chain's CDR3 is CASSLISGAYNEQFF. Written as DNA, the CDR3 is TGTGCCAGCAGTTTAATTAGCGGGGCCTACAATGAGCAGTTCTTC.

This clonotype has at least ten counts. V is TRBV28 and J is TRBJ2-3, with D hard to call. Germline V CDR1 and CDR2: MDHEN, SYDVKM. The ends were cut back, 5 bases at V and 3 bases at J, with 21 bases in the middle. The CDR3 loop spans 17 amino acids. For the CDR3, the DNA is TGTGCCAGCAGTCCCCCTTCCACAATTTTCGGAACAGATACGCAGTATTTT. This gives the protein CASSPPSTIFGTDTQYF.

This clonotype was detected a few times. J is TRBJ2-1 and V is TRBV10-3; D is possibly TRBD1 (6 bases). There are 15 residues in the CDR3. The V end lost 0 bases, the J end lost 5 bases, and 11 bases lay between the germline ends. Germline loops: CDR1 ENHRY, CDR2 SYGVKD. The CDR3 is CAISESRDINNEQFF. The DNA of the CDR3 is TGTGCCATCAGTGAGTCCCGGGACATTAACAATGAGCAGTTCTTC.

With regard to this clonotype: This clone may be a read error of a much larger clone one base away. J is TRBJ2-3 and V is TRBV25-1, with 8 positions matching TRBD2. Germline lookup yields CDR1 MGHDK and CDR2 SYGVNS. Trimming at V came to 2 bases and at J to 2 bases, leaving 6 bases not matched to a gene. CDR3 length equals 16 residues. The CDR3 here is CASSEILSGNTDTQYF. The CDR3, as DNA: TGTGCCAGCAGTGAAATTCTTAGCGGGAACACAGATACGCAGTATTTT. Full variable domain (rest looked up from reference TRBV25-1 and TRBJ2-3): EADIYQTPRYLVIGTGKKITLECSQTMGHDKMYWYQQDPGMELHLIHYSYGVNSTEKGDLSSESTVSRIRTEHFPLTLESARPSHTSQYLCASSEILSGNTDTQYFGPGTRLTVL.

This clonotype was counted ten times or more. The V gene is TRBV5-1, the J gene TRBJ2-1, with 7 bases that match TRBD1. J gave up 2 bases and V 2 bases, and 7 bases lay outside the gene matches. The germline gives CDR1 SGHRS, CDR2 YFSETQ. The CDR3 runs to 16 residues. CDR3 nucleotides: TGCGCCAGCAGCTTTAGTCCCGGGACAGCCTACAATGAGCAGTTCTTC. This sequence encodes CASSFSPGTAYNEQFF.

This clonotype was seen many times. This chain joins TRBV4-1 and TRBJ2-7; 8 bases fit TRBD2. Germline-derived CDR1 and CDR2 are MGHRA and YSYEKL. This CDR3 has 17 amino acids. V gave up 3 bases and J gave up 2 bases; unmatched junction bases: 12. The CDR3 loop is CASSHLSLSGGTYEQYF. CDR3 sequence (DNA): TGCGCCAGCAGCCATTTGTCTTTGAGCGGGGGAACCTACGAGCAGTACTTC.

Notes on this clonotype: Since a much larger clone is just one base distant, this may be a read error. The rearrangement joins TRBV20-1 to TRBJ2-7; D unclear. Trimming cost V 6 bases and J 1 base, with 13 bases left between them. There are 13 residues in the CDR3. Germline CDR1 and CDR2: DFQATT and SNEGSKA (reference sequence). This CDR3 is CSATDGRSYEQYF. The CDR3 DNA follows: TGCAGTGCAACGGACGGGCGTTCCTACGAGCAGTACTTC.

The CDR3 DNA reads TGTGCCAGCAGCTTATCACGGGGATCTCACTACAATGAGCAGTTCTTC. Amino acid sequence: CASSLSRGSHYNEQFF. This chain links TRBV11-2 with TRBJ2-1, with a possible D match to TRBD2 (5 bases). Trimming cost V 2 bases and J 3 bases, with 14 bases left between them. The germline V gene encodes CDR1 SGHAT and CDR2 FQNNGV. The CDR3 is 16 amino acids. Full variable domain (missing parts from reference TRBV11-2 and TRBJ2-1): EAGVAQSPRYKIIEKRQSVAFWCNPISGHATLYWYQQILGQGPKLLIQFQNNGVVDDSQLPKDRFSAERLKGVDSTLKIQPAKLEDSAVYLCASSLSRGSHYNEQFFGPGTRLTVL.

This clonotype has a count of ten or more. The V gene is TRBV3-1, the J gene TRBJ2-3; D perhaps matches TRBD2 (6 bases). Germline loops: CDR1 LGHDT, CDR2 YNNKEL (reference sequence). Trimming removed 0 bases from V and 3 bases from J, with 10 bases in between. The CDR3 length is 15 residues. The CDR3 bases are TGTGCCAGCAGCCAAGACGGACTAAGTACAGATACGCAGTATTTT. Translated, it gives CASSQDGLSTDTQYF.

This chain joins TRBV20-1 and TRBJ2-1; D is undetermined. Trimming took off 1 base at V and 9 bases at J, with 4 bases between the two ends. The CDR3 runs 10 residues. In germline, CDR1 is DFQATT, CDR2 SNEGSKA (reference sequence). CDR3 bases: TGCAGTGCTAGAGTGTCTGAGCAGTTCTTC. Translating it yields CSARVSEQFF.

The table lists this clonotype with a few counts. The germline gene is not matched at one end of the junction; a read error may be the cause. The chain couples TRBV5-3 to TRBJ1-4; D remains unclear. TRBV5-3 is recorded as an ORF, its role being uncertain. The CDR3 runs to 13 residues. The CDR3: CASSFFRGEKLFF. CDR3 bases: TGTGCCAGCAGCTTTTTTCGTGGTGAAAAACTGTTTTTT.

About this clonotype itself: Being one base from a much bigger clone, this may be a read error. The chain recombines TRBV6-2 or TRBV6-3 with TRBJ2-5; D is tentatively TRBD1 or TRBD2 (5 bases each). Trimming removed 2 bases from V and 7 bases from J, with 11 bases in between. The CDR3 consists of 13 residues. The germline V gene has CDR1 MNHEY and CDR2 SVGEGT. CDR3 nucleotide sequence: TGTGCCAGCAGTTACGGGACCCTCGCGACCCAGTACTTC. Encoded protein: CASSYGTLATQYF.

This clonotype was detected ten times or more. The chain employs TRBV28 and TRBJ2-3; tentatively, D is TRBD1 (6 bases). The CDR3 totals 16 residues. The germline gives CDR1 MDHEN, CDR2 SYDVKM. With 7 bases removed from V and 4 bases from J, the gap between germline ends came to 21 bases. This CDR3 is CASTLDDTGPADTQYF. The CDR3 coding sequence is TGTGCCAGCACCCTTGACGACACAGGGCCTGCAGATACGCAGTATTTT.

To note about this clonotype: A much larger clone lies one base from this, so it may be a read error. V is TRBV5-6 and J is TRBJ1-3, with D hard to call. This CDR3 region has 17 residues. Germline-derived CDR1 and CDR2 are SGHDT and YYEEEE. The CDR3 spells CASSWLRREGTGSTIYF. CDR3 DNA sequence: TGTGCCAGCAGCTGGCTAAGAAGGGAAGGCACTGGAAGCACCATATATTTT.

The V gene is TRBV2, the J gene TRBJ1-5; D is undetermined. CDR1 is SNHLY, CDR2 FYNNEI, per germline. Trimming took off 7 bases at V and 0 bases at J, with 4 bases between the two ends. This CDR3 contains 12 residues. This chain's CDR3 is CASTYSNQPQHF. CDR3 coding DNA: TGTGCCAGCACTTATAGCAATCAGCCCCAGCATTTT.

The V call is TRBV30, the J call TRBJ1-1; D gene unclear. This CDR3 has 12 residues. Germline CDR1 reads GTSNPN; CDR2 reads SVGIG (reference sequence). Deletions cut 2 bases from V and 2 bases from J, with 6 bases between. CDR3 DNA sequence: TGTGCCTGGAGTTTCGGTAACACTGAAGCTTTCTTT. It encodes CAWSFGNTEAFF. The full variable domain, rest sourced from reference TRBV30 and TRBJ1-1, is SQTIHQWPATLVQPVGSPLSLECTVEGTSNPNLYWYRQAAGRGLQLLFYSVGIGQISSEVPQNLSASRPQDRQFILSSKKLLLSDSGFYLCAWSFGNTEAFFGQGTRLTVV.

This clonotype has just a few counts. The chain links TRBV12-5 to TRBJ2-7; D possibly corresponds to TRBD1 (6 bases). CDR1 is LGHNT, CDR2 FRNRAP, per germline. Trimming pared 6 bases from V and 5 bases from J, leaving 11 bases between. This CDR3 comprises 12 residues. Here the CDR3 DNA reads TGTGCTAGTGGCTGGGGGCGGGACGAGCAGTACTTC. This sequence encodes CASGWGRDEQYF.

This clonotype was counted a few times. At one end, the junction sequence differs from germline, possibly due to a read error. The J gene is TRBJ2-3, the V gene TRBV28; D uncertain. The CDR3 covers 13 residues. CDR1 MDHEN and CDR2 SYDVKM come from the germline V gene. The CDR3 protein is CAGSFRPTDTQYF. CDR3 nucleotide sequence: TGTGCCGGCAGTTTTCGGCCAACAGATACGCAGTATTTT.

This clonotype occurred once. A much larger clone is a single base away; this may be a read error. The conserved phenylalanine or tryptophan is not found at the CDR3 terminus, so this likely reflects a read error. The rearrangement joins TRBV6-2 or TRBV6-3 to TRBJ1-1; D not resolved. CDR1 is MNHEY and CDR2 is SVGEGT in the germline V gene. CDR3 length: 14 residues. Trimming pared 4 bases from V and 5 bases from J, leaving 14 bases between. CDR3 bases: TGTGCCAGCAGTTCCCAACGGGGTACGACTGAAGCTTTCATT. As protein: CASSSQRGTTEAFI.

The chain recombines TRBV6-6 with TRBJ2-1; TRBD1 is a possible D gene (6 bases). CDR1 and CDR2 from the germline V gene are MNHNY and SVGAGI (reference sequence). Trimming pared 0 bases from V and 4 bases from J, leaving 13 bases between. CDR3 length: 16 residues. CDR3 region: CASSYSLQGFYNEQFF. CDR3 DNA: TGTGCCAGCAGTTACTCCTTACAGGGATTTTACAATGAGCAGTTCTTC.

This clonotype has ten or more counts. The V gene is TRBV30, the J gene TRBJ1-2; D unresolved. CDR3 size: 12 residues. Looked up from germline, CDR1 is GTSNPN and CDR2 is SVGIG (reference sequence). Trimming pared 0 bases from V and 7 bases from J, leaving 9 bases between. The CDR3 DNA reads TGTGCCTGGAGTGTCAGCAGTAGTGGCTACACCTTC. Its translation is CAWSVSSSGYTF.

This clonotype was recorded at least ten times. The chain recombines TRBV20-1 with TRBJ1-1; the D gene is possibly TRBD1 (5 bases). Germline CDR1 DFQATT, CDR2 SNEGSKA (reference sequence). V dropped 0 bases and J dropped 1 base, with 12 bases sitting between them. The CDR3 totals 15 residues. The CDR3 DNA sequence: TGCAGTGCTAGAGAGGACCCGGGGCCGAACACTGAAGCTTTCTTT. Residues: CSAREDPGPNTEAFF.

This chain joins TRBV6-5 and TRBJ1-2, with D perhaps TRBD1 (6 bases). The CDR3 extends over 16 amino acids. The ends were cut back, 6 bases at V and 0 bases at J, with 17 bases in the middle. The V gene's germline CDR1 is MNHEY and CDR2 SVGAGI. CDR3 region: CASRNREEATNYGYTF. CDR3 DNA sequence: TGTGCCAGCAGAAACAGGGAGGAGGCTACTAACTATGGCTACACCTTC.

This clonotype came up a few times. V and J are TRBV6-2 or TRBV6-3 and TRBJ1-1, with D tentatively TRBD1 (5 bases). The CDR3 totals 15 residues. The V end was cut by 0 bases, the J end by 4 bases, with 12 bases between. CDR1 is MNHEY, CDR2 SVGEGT, per germline. The CDR3 DNA reads as TGTGCCAGCAGTTACTCGATTACCGGGGGCACTGAAGCTTTCTTT. Translated, it gives CASSYSITGGTEAFF.